Below, 30 T cell receptor beta chains from the same sample are listed, as sequenced in a study of HIV-infected patients and healthy controls. cDNA was made from about 500 ng RNA using alpha and beta constant primers. Each of the alpha and beta chains got its own library through chain-specific third strand synthesis with indices. TCRdb re-called the 5' RACE reads with MiXCR, one entry per CDR3 protein. This sample carries about 15,000 distinct CDR3 sequences, 6% to 9% of them seen once, and the ten largest clones take under 9.5%. Whole blood was used without fractionation, so all unsorted peripheral T cells were included. Sequencing used blood. The receptors derive from an adult in good health.

The chain recombines TRBV27 with TRBJ2-7; no definite D call. This CDR3 is 14 amino acids long. V was clipped by 0 bases and J by 2 bases, with 8 bases between them. Germline V gene data show CDR1 as MNHEY and CDR2 as SMNVEV (reference sequence). In DNA, the CDR3 is TGTGCCAGCAGTTTATCATCGGCGGCCTACGAGCAGTACTTC. Amino acid sequence: CASSLSSAAYEQYF.

This clonotype was counted ten times or more. V usage is TRBV5-1 and J usage is TRBJ1-1, with D tentatively TRBD1 (6 bases). Germline CDR1 SGHRS, CDR2 YFSETQ. CDR3 length: 19 amino acids. Trimming pared 0 bases from V and 4 bases from J, leaving 25 bases between. CDR3 sequence: CASSLVLGGGAAIGTEAFF. The CDR3 DNA follows: TGCGCCAGCAGCTTGGTTCTCGGTGGGGGGGCGGCGATCGGCACTGAAGCTTTCTTT.

This clonotype was seen more than once but under ten times. The chain joins TRBV7-2 to TRBJ1-2; TRBD1 is a possible D gene (6 bases). Germline V gene data show CDR1 as SGHTA and CDR2 as FQGNSA. Trimming took off 2 bases at V and 8 bases at J, with 21 bases between the two ends. The CDR3 spans 16 residues. The DNA for the CDR3 is TGTGCCAGCAGCTTATATAGCGCAGGGGTAGGAGGAGGCTACACCTTC. It is translated as CASSLYSAGVGGGYTF.

The J gene is TRBJ2-1, the V gene TRBV5-1; 8 bases align to TRBD2. V dropped 0 bases and J dropped 13; count of bases not matched to a gene: 9. This CDR3 has 14 residues. In germline, CDR1 is SGHRS, CDR2 YFSETQ. This CDR3 is CASSLANSGSAQFF. The CDR3 DNA reads TGCGCCAGCAGCTTGGCCAACAGCGGGAGCGCCCAGTTCTTC.

The chain is built from TRBV6-6 and TRBJ1-5; D gene uncertain. The CDR3 has 14 residues. V was trimmed by 2 bases and J by 0 bases, leaving 5 bases between them. Germline-derived CDR1 and CDR2 are MNHNY and SVGAGI (reference sequence). Here the CDR3 reads CASSYDRSNQPQHF. CDR3 nucleotides: TGTGCCAGCAGTTACGATCGTAGCAATCAGCCCCAGCATTTT.

The chain has TRBV29-1 and TRBJ2-7; the D call may be TRBD1 or TRBD2 (7 bases each). The germline gives CDR1 SQVTM, CDR2 ANQGSEA. The CDR3 loop spans 15 amino acids. The CDR3 is CSAREGEGAVYEQYF. CDR3 DNA: TGCAGTGCTAGAGAGGGGGAGGGGGCGGTCTACGAGCAGTACTTC.

The gene calls are TRBV7-2 and TRBJ2-5, with D possibly being TRBD1 (5 bases). V lost 2 bases and J 4 bases, leaving 14 bases between the germline ends. Germline CDR1 SGHTA, CDR2 FQGNSA. CDR3 length equals 15 residues. DNA of the CDR3: TGTGCCAGCAGCTTAAGGTTTGGTGGGGCAGAGACCCAGTACTTC. Translated: CASSLRFGGAETQYF.

This clonotype rates as medium-sized. The gene calls are TRBV3-1 and TRBJ2-1; D may be TRBD2 (5 bases). CDR3 size: 15 residues. In germline, CDR1 is LGHDT, CDR2 YNNKEL (reference sequence). V lost 1 base, J lost 10 bases, and 17 bases lay in between. CDR3 in amino acids: CASSQGRGSGEEQFF. The CDR3 bases are TGTGCCAGCAGCCAAGGTCGGGGTAGTGGAGAAGAGCAGTTCTTC.

This clonotype has a count of ten or more. The chain recombines TRBV12-3 or TRBV12-4 with TRBJ2-6, with D maybe TRBD1 (6 bases). This CDR3 has 17 amino acids. V lost 5 bases to trimming and J lost 0 bases, with 14 bases between them. The CDR3: CASSHSDSLSGANVLTF. In DNA form, the CDR3 reads TGTGCCAGCAGTCACTCGGACAGTCTCTCTGGGGCCAACGTCCTGACTTTC.

Ten or more counts support this clonotype. The CDR3 bases are TGTGCCTGGAGTTTGACTAGTCGAGCATCCACAGATACGCAGTATTTT. It specifies CAWSLTSRASTDTQYF. This chain joins TRBV30 and TRBJ2-3; D may be TRBD2 (6 bases). Trimming took 2 bases from V and 2 from J, leaving 17 bases between them. The CDR3 spans 16 residues. Per germline, CDR1 GTSNPN and CDR2 SVGIG (reference sequence). Variable domain in full (rest from reference TRBV30 and TRBJ2-3): SQTIHQWPATLVQPVGSPLSLECTVEGTSNPNLYWYRQAAGRGLQLLFYSVGIGQISSEVPQNLSASRPQDRQFILSSKKLLLSDSGFYLCAWSLTSRASTDTQYFGPGTRLTVL.

This clonotype has ten or more counts. The chain links TRBV20-1 to TRBJ1-6, with D tentatively TRBD1 (5 bases). V lost 0 bases to trimming and J lost 7 bases, with 16 bases between them. The CDR3 is made up of 16 amino acids. Germline V CDR1 and CDR2: DFQATT, SNEGSKA (reference sequence). The CDR3 reads CSAREGRVGGNSPLHF. DNA of the CDR3: TGCAGTGCTAGAGAGGGCAGGGTAGGAGGGAATTCACCCCTCCACTTT.

This clonotype is labeled as medium-sized. CDR3 nucleotides: TGCAGTGCTAACCGGGGGGAGACTGAAGCTTTCTTT. As protein: CSANRGETEAFF. V is TRBV20-1 and J is TRBJ1-1, with D possibly being TRBD1 (5 bases). V lost 4 bases, J lost 5 bases, and 11 bases lay in between. The germline V gene encodes CDR1 DFQATT and CDR2 SNEGSKA (reference sequence). The CDR3 runs 12 residues.

This clonotype is medium-sized. This chain connects TRBV19 to TRBJ2-7; 8 nucleotides align to TRBD1. V was clipped by 6 bases and J by 6 bases; unmatched bases: 10. CDR1 is LNHDA, CDR2 SQIVND, per germline (reference sequence). The CDR3 extends over 14 amino acids. The CDR3, as DNA: TGTGCCAGTAGCGGGGGACTCCAGGGGGCCGAGCAGTACTTC. Translation gives CASSGGLQGAEQYF.

This clonotype has ten or more counts. The chain recombines TRBV18 with TRBJ1-1; 7 nucleotides align to TRBD1. V gave up 5 bases and J gave up 1 base; unmatched junction bases: 1. There are 13 residues in the CDR3. Germline values: CDR1 KGHSH, CDR2 LQKENI. In nucleotides, the CDR3 is TGTGCCAGCTCAGGGGACAGGAACACTGAAGCTTTCTTT. Protein: CASSGDRNTEAFF.

This clonotype came up many times. The V and J genes are TRBV12-3 or TRBV12-4 and TRBJ2-2; TRBD2 matches at 7 bases. This CDR3 is 17 amino acids long. The ends lost 6 bases at V and 2 bases at J; junction bases unmatched: 12. CDR3 protein: CASSPSREGPNTGELFF. In DNA, the CDR3 is TGTGCCAGCAGCCCATCCAGGGAGGGCCCAAACACCGGGGAGCTGTTTTTT.

Many counts were recorded for this clonotype. The V and J genes are TRBV14 and TRBJ2-1; 7 bases align to TRBD1. This CDR3 region has 17 residues. Unmatched junction bases numbered 17, after V lost 5 bases and J lost 7 bases. Germline V gene data show CDR1 as SGHDN and CDR2 as FVKESK. CDR3 nucleotide sequence: TGTGCCAGCAGCGATCTTCTAGGGACAGATATCGCTAATGAGCAGTTCTTC. It codes for CASSDLLGTDIANEQFF.

This clonotype showed up many times. The rearrangement uses TRBV5-1 and TRBJ1-6; D possibly corresponds to TRBD1 (5 bases). Germline CDR1 reads SGHRS; CDR2 reads YFSETQ. The CDR3 spans 17 residues. Between the trimmed V and J ends, which lost 0 bases and 7 bases, there was a span of 17 bases. The CDR3 region has the DNA TGCGCCAGCAGCTTGGCCGGTAGGCCAGGGAGCAATTCACCCCTCCACTTT. Translating gives CASSLAGRPGSNSPLHF. The full variable domain, its missing parts supplied by reference TRBV5-1 and TRBJ1-6, is KAGVTQTPRYLIKTRGQQVTLSCSPISGHRSVSWYQQTPGQGLQFLFEYFSETQRNKGNFPGRFSGRQFSNSRSEMNVSTLELGDSALYLCASSLAGRPGSNSPLHFGNGTRLTVT.

This clonotype was recorded at least ten times. The chain has TRBV7-2 and TRBJ2-7; a weak D match, TRBD1 (6 bases). V shed 1 base and J shed 6 bases, with 13 bases lying between them. This CDR3 contains 14 residues. CDR1 and CDR2 (germline): SGHTA, FQGNSA. CDR3 sequence: CASSLEQGAIEQYF. CDR3 sequence (DNA): TGTGCCAGCAGCTTAGAACAGGGTGCAATCGAGCAGTACTTC.

A note on this clonotype: Since a much larger clone is just one base distant, this may be a read error. The chain recombines TRBV7-2 with TRBJ2-7, with 8 positions matching TRBD1. The CDR3 runs 15 residues. Germline CDR1 is SGHTA and CDR2 is FQGNSA. J was trimmed by 4 bases and V by 6 bases; bases with no gene match: 11. The DNA for the CDR3 is TGTACCAGCAGTTCCATTAGGACAGGGAATTACGAGCAGTACTTC. Its translation: CTSSSIRTGNYEQYF.

There are a few counts of this clonotype. The chain joins TRBV24-1 to TRBJ2-5, with 8 bases matching TRBD2. CDR3 size: 16 residues. Per germline, CDR1 KGHDR and CDR2 SFDVKD. V shed 3 bases, J shed 4 bases, and the junction held 9 bases outside the gene matches. CDR3 loop: CATSDTRAGVRETQYF. CDR3 nucleotides: TGTGCCACCAGTGATACGAGAGCGGGGGTGAGAGAGACCCAGTACTTC.

This clonotype was found many times. The rearrangement uses TRBV25-1 and TRBJ2-5; D is unclear. The ends were cut back, 2 bases at V and 5 bases at J, with 9 bases in the middle. CDR3 size: 13 residues. Germline-derived CDR1 and CDR2 are MGHDK and SYGVNS. CDR3 DNA: TGTGCCAGCAGTGAACCCTCATCGGAGACCCAGTACTTC. It encodes CASSEPSSETQYF. The whole variable domain, remainder taken from reference TRBV25-1 and TRBJ2-5, is EADIYQTPRYLVIGTGKKITLECSQTMGHDKMYWYQQDPGMELHLIHYSYGVNSTEKGDLSSESTVSRIRTEHFPLTLESARPSHTSQYLCASSEPSSETQYFGPGTRLLVL.

This clonotype is medium-sized. The chain employs TRBV9 and TRBJ2-5, with D perhaps matching TRBD1 (5 bases). The germline CDR1 and CDR2 sequences are SGDLS and YYNGEE. The length of the CDR3 is 13 residues. Between the trimmed V and J ends, which lost 7 bases and 7 bases, there was a span of 17 bases. The CDR3 spells CASGPLAQGTQYF. DNA of the CDR3: TGTGCCAGCGGCCCTTTGGCCCAGGGGACCCAGTACTTC.

In this sample, this clonotype turned up many times. The gene calls are TRBV12-3 or TRBV12-4 and TRBJ1-6; TRBD1 is a possible D gene (5 bases). CDR3 length equals 17 residues. Deletions cut 3 bases from V and 3 bases from J, with 15 bases between. DNA for the CDR3: TGTGCCAGCAGTTTGCGAGGGGAAGGCTTCTATAATTCACCCCTCCACTTT. It is translated as CASSLRGEGFYNSPLHF.

The table lists this clonotype with many counts. V and J are TRBV5-6 and TRBJ2-7, with a tentative D call TRBD1 (6 bases). This CDR3 contains 12 residues. Germline CDR1 SGHDT, CDR2 YYEEEE. V lost 3 bases and J lost 6, with 10 bases in between. CDR3 sequence reads: CASSSGTSEQYF. In nucleotides, the CDR3 is TGTGCCAGCAGCTCCGGGACATCCGAGCAGTACTTC.

This clonotype ranks as medium-sized. The chain recombines TRBV7-2 with TRBJ2-3; D could derive from TRBD1 or TRBD2 (5 bases each). Per germline, CDR1 SGHTA and CDR2 FQGNSA. This CDR3 has 16 residues. V lost 3 bases and J lost 2, with 15 bases in between. The CDR3 loop is CASSFPRDRPTDTQYF. The DNA of the CDR3 is TGTGCCAGCAGCTTTCCCCGGGACCGACCCACAGATACGCAGTATTTT.

The chain links TRBV30 to TRBJ2-7; perhaps TRBD1 as D (5 bases). V was clipped by 0 bases and J by 8 bases, with 11 bases between them. CDR3 length: 12 amino acids. Germline CDR1 and CDR2: GTSNPN and SVGIG (reference sequence). DNA for the CDR3: TGTGCCTGGAGTGTACAGGCCTTAAAGCAGTACTTC. Its translation: CAWSVQALKQYF. The full variable domain, completed using reference TRBV30 and TRBJ2-7, is SQTIHQWPATLVQPVGSPLSLECTVEGTSNPNLYWYRQAAGRGLQLLFYSVGIGQISSEVPQNLSASRPQDRQFILSSKKLLLSDSGFYLCAWSVQALKQYFGPGTRLTVT.

This clonotype was seen repeatedly, ten times or more. The V and J genes are TRBV7-2 and TRBJ1-6, with unresolved D. CDR1 is SGHTA, CDR2 FQGNSA, per germline. The CDR3 contains 11 residues. V was clipped by 4 bases and J by 14 bases, with 9 bases between them. The CDR3 DNA reads TGTGCCAGCAGCTCCGGGCAGGCCCTCCACTTT. Protein: CASSSGQALHF.

This clonotype was recorded many times. J is TRBJ2-7 and V is TRBV2; 13 bases match TRBD2. Per germline, CDR1 SNHLY and CDR2 FYNNEI. Unmatched junction bases numbered 5, after V lost 5 bases and J lost 4 bases. CDR3 length: 15 amino acids. The CDR3: CASSLGLAGKYEQYF. The CDR3 bases are TGTGCCAGCAGTTTGGGACTAGCGGGGAAATACGAGCAGTACTTC.

On this clonotype itself: This may come from a read error, since a much larger clone is one base off. The V call is TRBV6-4, the J call TRBJ2-4; possible D gene TRBD2, 6 bases. V lost 8 bases, J lost 14 bases, and 10 bases lay in between. Germline V gene data show CDR1 as MRHNA and CDR2 as SNTAGT. This CDR3 has 9 amino acids. This chain's CDR3 is CASGGSKYF. DNA of the CDR3: TGTGCCAGCGGGGGGTCCAAGTACTTC.

This clonotype was found many times. The chain uses TRBV15 and TRBJ2-7; D is unclear. Per the germline V gene, CDR1 is LNHNV and CDR2 is YYDKDF (reference sequence). The V gene lost 1 base and the J gene lost 0 bases, with 7 bases spanning the gap. CDR3 size: 14 residues. CDR3 sequence reads: CATSRGSFSYEQYF. The CDR3 coding sequence is TGTGCCACCAGCAGAGGGTCCTTCTCCTACGAGCAGTACTTC. The entire variable domain, with the rest obtained from reference TRBV15 and TRBJ2-7, is as follows: DAMVIQNPRYQVTQFGKPVTLSCSQTLNHNVMYWYQQKSSQAPKLLFHYYDKDFNNEADTPDNFQSRRPNTSFCFLDIRSPGLGDTAMYLCATSRGSFSYEQYFGPGTRLTVT.